These T cell receptor beta chains were read from a single sample in a study of tumor-infiltrating lymphocytes in primary liver carcinoma. A single record per CDR3 protein comes from TCRdb applying MiXCR to the multiplex PCR reads. The top ten clones hold approximately 67% of a sample with roughly 180,000 distinct CDR3 sequences, 50% to 75% of them seen once. Sequencing input: peripheral blood. Source of these receptors: a man aged 35 to 55 with primary liver carcinoma and hepatitis B virus infection. The CDR3 runs from the conserved cysteine through the conserved F or W. Fields, in order: V gene, J gene, D gene, clone size, CDR3 protein, CDR3 DNA. The D gene is left open where the match is weak. Part of the rows lack a size; the others show once, few, many or a class for expanded clones.

V: TRBV5-6; J: TRBJ2-7; D: TRBD2; size: .; CDR3: CASSSAGVVEQYF; DNA: TGTGCCAGCAGCTCAGCGGGAGTAGTCGAGCAGTACTTC
V: TRBV7-6; J: TRBJ2-3; D: TRBD2; size: once; CDR3: CASSSGLAGISSDTQYF; DNA: TGTGCCAGCAGCTCAGGACTAGCGGGAATTTCTTCAGATACGCAGTATTTT
V: TRBV29-1; J: TRBJ1-4; D: .; size: .; CDR3: CSVEEGLSEKLFF; DNA: TGCAGCGTTGAAGAGGGGTTGAGTGAAAAACTGTTTTTT
V: TRBV28; J: TRBJ2-5; D: .; size: .; CDR3: CASSLRGLETQYF; DNA: TGTGCCAGCAGTTTACGGGGGTTGGAGACCCAGTACTTC
V: TRBV6-1; J: TRBJ1-2; D: .; size: .; CDR3: CASSVNALERYTF; DNA: TGTGCCAGCAGTGTTAACGCCCTTGAGCGCTACACCTTC
V: TRBV5-4; J: TRBJ2-7; D: TRBD2; size: few; CDR3: CASSPSGTSGPSYEQYF; DNA: TGTGCCAGCAGTCCTAGCGGGACTAGCGGACCCTCCTACGAGCAGTACTTC
V: TRBV6-1; J: TRBJ1-1; D: .; size: few; CDR3: CASRGQNTEAFF; DNA: TGTGCCAGCAGAGGACAGAACACTGAAGCTTTCTTT
V: TRBV10-3; J: TRBJ1-2; D: TRBD1; size: few; CDR3: CASGDSSNYGYTF; DNA: TGTGCCAGCGGGGACAGTTCTAACTATGGCTACACCTTC
V: TRBV11-1; J: TRBJ2-7; D: .; size: many; CDR3: CASSPLARESYEQYF; DNA: TGTGCCAGCAGCCCCCTGGCCCGGGAGTCCTACGAGCAGTACTTC
V: TRBV5-4; J: TRBJ1-4; D: .; size: few; CDR3: CASSLGDGTVGKLFF; DNA: TGTGCCAGCAGCTTGGGAGATGGGACCGTAGGAAAACTGTTTTTT
V: TRBV6-1; J: TRBJ2-3; D: .; size: .; CDR3: CASNENPNPELDTQYF; DNA: TGTGCCAGCAATGAAAACCCCAATCCTGAGTTAGATACGCAGTATTTT
V: TRBV5-1; J: TRBJ1-1; D: TRBD1; size: few; CDR3: CASRQGPEAFF; DNA: TGCGCCAGCCGACAGGGGCCTGAAGCTTTCTTT
V: TRBV29-1; J: TRBJ2-3; D: TRBD2; size: many; CDR3: CSVVLSGRATDTQYF; DNA: TGCAGCGTCGTCCTTAGCGGGAGGGCCACAGATACGCAGTATTTT
V: TRBV10-2; J: TRBJ1-5; D: TRBD1; size: .; CDR3: CTSGDRGLDQPQHF; DNA: TGCACCAGCGGGGACAGGGGGCTTGATCAGCCCCAGCATTTT
V: TRBV11-2; J: TRBJ1-4; D: TRBD1; size: many; CDR3: CASSLDRAREKLFF; DNA: TGTGCCAGCAGCTTGGACAGGGCGAGAGAAAAACTGTTTTTT
V: TRBV11-2; J: TRBJ2-3; D: .; size: .; CDR3: CASSSLTGTPDSRTDTQYF; DNA: TGCGCCAGCAGCTCACTGACCGGGACTCCGGACTCACGCACAGATACGCAGTATTTT
V: TRBV28; J: TRBJ1-5; D: .; size: few; CDR3: CASSNPNTTESLRNSNQPQHF; DNA: TGTGCCAGCAGTAACCCGAACACGACGGAGAGCCTGAGAAATAGCAATCAGCCCCAGCATTTT
V: TRBV4-1; J: TRBJ2-3; D: TRBD2; size: .; CDR3: CASSQEASGATDTQYF; DNA: TGCGCCAGCAGCCAAGAAGCCAGCGGGGCAACAGATACGCAGTATTTT
V: TRBV6-1; J: TRBJ2-7; D: .; size: .; CDR3: CASSESSYPHPEQYF; DNA: TGTGCCAGCAGTGAATCGTCCTATCCCCATCCCGAGCAGTACTTC
V: TRBV5-1; J: TRBJ2-3; D: .; size: few; CDR3: CASSELNLGGDMQYF; DNA: TGCGCCAGCAGCGAGCTTAACCTAGGGGGAGATATGCAGTATTTT
V: TRBV25-1; J: TRBJ1-4; D: .; size: .; CDR3: CASPLDGSGEKLSF; DNA: TGTGCCAGCCCGCTCGACGGATCCGGGGAAAAACTGTCTTTT
V: TRBV11-2; J: TRBJ2-1; D: .; size: .; CDR3: CGSSLAQGGNEQFF; DNA: TGTGGCAGCAGCCTAGCACAGGGAGGGAATGAGCAGTTCTTC
V: TRBV6-6; J: TRBJ1-1; D: .; size: once; CDR3: CASTYEKEAFF; DNA: TGTGCCAGCACTTATGAGAAGGAAGCTTTCTTT
V: TRBV5-1; J: TRBJ2-5; D: .; size: .; CDR3: CASSLGTAEETQYF; DNA: TGCGCCAGCAGCTTGGGCACAGCCGAGGAGACCCAGTACTTC
V: TRBV28; J: TRBJ2-1; D: .; size: few; CDR3: CASSLMASSYNEQFF; DNA: TGTGCCAGCAGTTTAATGGCGAGCTCCTACAATGAGCAGTTCTTC
V: TRBV4-1; J: TRBJ1-1; D: .; size: few; CDR3: CASSQSSGNTEAFF; DNA: TGCGCCAGCAGCCAGTCGTCGGGGAACACTGAAGCTTTCTTT
V: TRBV4-1; J: TRBJ2-7; D: .; size: .; CDR3: CASSPRASDYEQYF; DNA: TGCGCCAGCAGCCCAAGGGCTAGCGACTACGAGCAGTACTTC
V: TRBV6-6; J: TRBJ2-5; D: TRBD1; size: .; CDR3: CASSPGTAQETQYF; DNA: TGTGCCAGCAGTCCAGGGACAGCACAAGAGACCCAGTACTTC
V: TRBV18; J: TRBJ2-7; D: .; size: .; CDR3: CASSPAASYEQYF; DNA: TGTGCCAGCTCACCGGCAGCCTCCTACGAGCAGTACTTC
V: TRBV12-3/TRBV12-4; J: TRBJ2-1; D: TRBD1; size: few; CDR3: CASSPGQGAVWNEQFF; DNA: TGTGCCAGCAGTCCCGGACAGGGGGCAGTTTGGAATGAGCAGTTCTTC
V: TRBV10-2; J: TRBJ2-3; D: .; size: many; CDR3: CASSLQRMTQYF; DNA: TGCGCCAGCAGTCTTCAGCGGATGACGCAGTATTTT
V: TRBV7-9; J: TRBJ1-1; D: .; size: many; CDR3: CASTPGGTEAFF; DNA: TGTGCCAGCACCCCCGGGGGCACTGAAGCTTTCTTT
V: TRBV11-2; J: TRBJ2-7; D: .; size: .; CDR3: CDSSFVVGEIYEQYF; DNA: TGTGACAGTAGCTTTGTAGTGGGAGAGATCTACGAGCAGTACTTC
V: TRBV11-2; J: TRBJ2-1; D: .; size: many; CDR3: CASSLAGAANEQFF; DNA: TGTGCCAGCAGCTTAGCCGGAGCGGCCAATGAGCAGTTCTTC
V: TRBV6-1; J: TRBJ2-7; D: TRBD2; size: few; CDR3: CASRVGNLADVKDEQYF; DNA: TGTGCCAGCAGGGTTGGTAACCTAGCGGACGTGAAGGACGAGCAGTACTTC
V: TRBV12-3/TRBV12-4; J: TRBJ2-1; D: TRBD2; size: .; CDR3: CASSTSSGRMDEQFF; DNA: TGTGCCAGCAGCACCTCTAGCGGGAGGATGGATGAGCAGTTCTTC
V: TRBV7-9; J: TRBJ1-2; D: TRBD1; size: .; CDR3: CASSPVMTGGAAGYTF; DNA: TGTGCCAGCAGCCCTGTCATGACAGGGGGAGCGGCTGGCTACACCTTC
V: TRBV30; J: TRBJ2-2; D: .; size: few; CDR3: CAWSVQRNTGELFF; DNA: TGTGCCTGGAGTGTTCAGAGGAACACCGGGGAGCTGTTTTTT
V: TRBV5-1; J: TRBJ1-4; D: TRBD1; size: few; CDR3: CASSPGTGDEKLFF; DNA: TGCGCCAGCAGCCCCGGGACAGGGGACGAAAAACTGTTTTTT
V: TRBV11-1; J: TRBJ2-6; D: .; size: many; CDR3: CASSPRGSGVNSGANVLTF; DNA: TGTGCCAGCAGCCCCCGGGGGAGCGGTGTTAACTCTGGGGCCAACGTCCTGACTTTC
V: TRBV6-6; J: TRBJ2-5; D: .; size: few; CDR3: CASSPHRGWETQYF; DNA: TGTGCCAGCAGTCCGCATCGGGGGTGGGAGACCCAGTACTTC
V: TRBV5-5; J: TRBJ2-5; D: TRBD2; size: few; CDR3: CASSLDLAGQETQYF; DNA: TGTGCCAGCAGCTTGGATCTAGCGGGCCAAGAGACCCAGTACTTC
V: TRBV5-1; J: TRBJ1-1; D: .; size: .; CDR3: CASSLVQDGEAFF; DNA: TGCGCCAGCAGCTTGGTTCAGGACGGTGAAGCTTTCTTT
V: TRBV12-3/TRBV12-4; J: TRBJ1-1; D: TRBD1; size: once; CDR3: CVSRPTQGGGEAFF; DNA: TGTGTCAGCAGACCCACCCAGGGGGGAGGAGAAGCTTTCTTT
V: TRBV6-5; J: TRBJ2-5; D: .; size: .; CDR3: CASRDTYQETQYF; DNA: TGTGCCAGCCGGGACACTTATCAAGAGACCCAGTACTTC